This T cell receptor beta chain was sequenced in a study of identical twins. A universal primer site came from template switching; cDNA carried unique molecular identifiers. Using its own MiXCR run on the 5' RACE reads, TCRdb lists one record per CDR3 protein. The table records about 700,000 distinct CDR3 sequences, 6.1% of them present only once. This CDR3 comprises 17 residues. Trimming removed 7 bases from V and 1 base from J, with 22 bases in between. CDR1 is SGHRS and CDR2 is YFSETQ in the germline V gene. The TCR sequence derives from a man younger than 35 in good health. Input material: naive T cells sorted from blood. The J gene is TRBJ2-3, the V gene TRBV5-1; D is unresolved. In DNA form, the CDR3 reads TGCGCCAGCGCCTCCTTCGCCAATAGTGTAGGCACAGATACGCAGTATTTT. Translation gives CASASFANSVGTDTQYF.